A single sample gave rise to the 21 T cell receptor beta chains below, sequenced in a study of patients and donors after allogeneic stem cell transplantation. TCRdb re-analysed the RT-PCR reads in MiXCR, keeping a single row per CDR3 protein. The sample carries approximately 200,000 distinct CDR3 sequences, around two fifths recorded once. Sequencing input: blood, either unsorted or a sorted T cell fraction (not recorded which). The receptors derive from a human donor who was either an allogeneic HSCT recipient or a stem cell or donor lymphocyte infusion donor (not recorded which). It is not recorded whose cells these are; they may come from a transplant donor.

The rearrangement uses TRBV12-3 or TRBV12-4 and TRBJ1-5; 12 bases align to TRBD1. The CDR3 has 17 residues. V shed 7 bases, J shed 4 bases, and the junction held 11 bases outside the gene matches. CDR3 region: CASNLGTGGMRNQPQHF. In DNA, the CDR3 is TGTGCCAGCAACCTCGGGACAGGGGGCATGAGGAATCAGCCCCAGCATTTT.

The genes are TRBV29-1 and TRBJ1-2; D is unclear. The V and J ends lost 0 bases and 2 bases respectively, with 7 bases between them. The germline CDR1 and CDR2 sequences are SQVTM and ANQGSEA. The CDR3 runs to 13 residues. The CDR3 sequence is CSVEEQSNYGYTF. CDR3 DNA sequence: TGCAGCGTTGAAGAACAATCGAACTATGGCTACACCTTC.

CDR3 residues: CATRGTGNYEQYF. The CDR3 DNA sequence: TGTGCCACCAGGGGGACAGGGAACTACGAGCAGTACTTC. The V and J genes are TRBV24-1 and TRBJ2-7; TRBD1 matches at 9 bases. With 7 bases clipped from V and 3 bases from J, the junction kept 3 bases outside the gene matches. The CDR3 consists of 13 residues. Germline CDR1 and CDR2: KGHDR and SFDVKD.

The rearrangement joins TRBV6-6 to TRBJ2-1; D is uncertain. The CDR3 has 15 amino acids. Trimming took 8 bases from V and 10 from J, leaving 24 bases between them. Germline loops: CDR1 MNHNY, CDR2 SVGAGI (reference sequence). CDR3 sequence (DNA): TGTGCCAGCGTGTACCCAGGCGGTGTAGACGCGGAGCAGTTCTTC. As protein: CASVYPGGVDAEQFF.

This clonotype was picked up a small number of times. The chain employs TRBV14 and TRBJ2-7; no reliable D call. The V and J ends lost 0 bases and 6 bases respectively, with 3 bases between them. CDR1 and CDR2 from the germline V gene are SGHDN and FVKESK. The CDR3 runs to 11 residues. In DNA form, the CDR3 reads TGTGCCAGCAGCCAAGACCTCGAGCAGTACTTC. Its translation: CASSQDLEQYF.

This clonotype was seen a few times. The chain joins TRBV19 to TRBJ1-1; 9 nucleotides match TRBD1. Germline loops: CDR1 LNHDA, CDR2 SQIVND (reference sequence). With 7 bases clipped from V and 1 base from J, the junction kept 10 bases outside the gene matches. There are 16 residues in the CDR3. This chain's CDR3 is CASTNPPGQGNTEAFF. The CDR3 DNA is TGTGCCAGTACCAATCCCCCGGGACAGGGGAACACTGAAGCTTTCTTT.

The chain combines TRBV11-3 with TRBJ2-7; a weak D match, TRBD1 (6 bases). The V and J ends lost 2 bases and 7 bases respectively, with 12 bases between them. Germline V lookup: CDR1 SGHNT, CDR2 YENEEA. This CDR3 is built from 13 residues. For the CDR3, the DNA is TGTGCCAGCAGCTTATTTCAGGGGAGAGAGCAGTACTTC. Translated, it gives CASSLFQGREQYF. Based on the CDR3 plus reference TRBV11-3 and TRBJ2-7, the full variable domain is EAGVVQSPRYKIIEKKQPVAFWCNPISGHNTLYWYLQNLGQGPELLIRYENEEAVDDSQLPKDRFSAERLKGVDSTLKIQPAELGDSAVYLCASSLFQGREQYFGPGTRLTVT.

This clonotype was seen a handful of times. V usage is TRBV7-6 and J usage is TRBJ1-2; D is unresolved. V was clipped by 5 bases and J by 4 bases, with 17 bases between them. This CDR3 region has 15 residues. Per the germline V gene, CDR1 is SGHVS and CDR2 is FNYEAQ. CDR3 in DNA: TGTGCCAGCAGCCCAAGTCCGGAGCGGTCCTATGGCTACACCTTC. Translated: CASSPSPERSYGYTF.

This clonotype was recorded a few times. The rearrangement joins TRBV18 to TRBJ1-1, with D perhaps TRBD1 (5 bases). The CDR3 sequence is 17 residues long. Between the trimmed V and J ends, which lost 2 bases and 0 bases, there was a span of 16 bases. CDR1 is KGHSH and CDR2 is LQKENI in the germline V gene. For the CDR3, the DNA is TGTGCCAGCTCACCAAATTTGTGGGCAGGGTTGAACACTGAAGCTTTCTTT. Protein: CASSPNLWAGLNTEAFF.

V and J are TRBV10-3 and TRBJ2-2, with 12 bases lining up with TRBD1. This CDR3 is 14 amino acids long. The junction had 2 bases not matched to a gene; V was cut back by 6 bases and J by 6 bases. Germline V lookup: CDR1 ENHRY, CDR2 SYGVKD. The CDR3 DNA reads TGTGCCATCAGAGGGACAGGGGGCCCCGGGGAGCTGTTTTTT. It specifies CAIRGTGGPGELFF.

V gene TRBV5-1 combines with J gene TRBJ2-5; TRBD1 matches 7 bases. This CDR3 spans 13 amino acids. Losses at the gene ends were 5 bases for V and 2 bases for J; bases not matched to a gene: 3. CDR1 SGHRS and CDR2 YFSETQ come from the germline V gene. The CDR3 sequence: CASRGQSQETQYF. CDR3 DNA: TGCGCCAGCAGGGGACAGTCTCAAGAGACCCAGTACTTC.

This clonotype was recorded a few times. The chain links TRBV5-1 to TRBJ2-7; D is undetermined. V lost 1 base and J 3 bases, leaving 17 bases between the germline ends. In germline, CDR1 is SGHRS, CDR2 YFSETQ. This CDR3 has 16 residues. DNA of the CDR3: TGCGCCAGCAGCTTGAGGATTTCGGTCTCCTACTACGAGCAGTACTTC. This sequence encodes CASSLRISVSYYEQYF.

The V and J genes are TRBV25-1 and TRBJ2-3; D unclear. V was cut by 8 bases and J by 9 bases, with 15 bases left in between. The CDR3 extends over 12 amino acids. The germline gives CDR1 MGHDK, CDR2 SYGVNS. The CDR3 sequence is CASETGSGTQYF. The CDR3 bases are TGTGCCAGCGAGACTGGGTCCGGAACGCAGTATTTT.

This chain joins TRBV14 and TRBJ1-1; D call uncertain. Germline assignment: CDR1 SGHDN and CDR2 FVKESK. CDR3 length equals 15 residues. The germline V and J ends were trimmed by 2 bases and 1 base, with 11 bases remaining between them. CDR3 nucleotide sequence: TGTGCCAGCAGCCAACCAGGACGGTGGAACACTGAAGCTTTCTTT. It specifies CASSQPGRWNTEAFF. Filled out from reference TRBV14 and TRBJ1-1, the complete variable domain reads EAGVTQFPSHSVIEKGQTVTLRCDPISGHDNLYWYRRVMGKEIKFLLHFVKESKQDESGMPNNRFLAERTGGTYSTLKVQPAELEDSGVYFCASSQPGRWNTEAFFGQGTRLTVV.

CDR3 sequence (DNA): TGTGCCAGCAGTGCCGGGGGGGGTCAGCCCCAGCATTTT. This translates into CASSAGGGQPQHF. The chain joins TRBV12-3 or TRBV12-4 to TRBJ1-5; D perhaps matches TRBD1 (5 bases). The CDR3 runs to 13 residues. Trimming removed 5 bases from V and 6 bases from J, with 11 bases in between.

V is TRBV6-6 and J is TRBJ2-1, with D perhaps matching TRBD2 (6 bases). The V gene's germline CDR1 is MNHNY and CDR2 SVGAGI (reference sequence). Trimming removed 2 bases at V and 9 bases at J, with 11 bases between. This CDR3 has 13 residues. Written as DNA, the CDR3 is TGTGCCAGCAGTTACGCGGGAAATGGTGAGCAGTTCTTC. Amino acid sequence: CASSYAGNGEQFF.

V usage is TRBV6-2 or TRBV6-3 and J usage is TRBJ1-5; no reliable D call. CDR1 and CDR2 from the germline V gene are MNHEY and SVGEGT. Deletions cut 2 bases from V and 2 bases from J, with 7 bases between. The CDR3 extends over 14 amino acids. CDR3 sequence reads: CASSYPGGNQPQHF. The CDR3 DNA reads as TGTGCCAGCAGTTACCCCGGGGGCAATCAGCCCCAGCATTTT.

This chain joins TRBV6-6 and TRBJ2-2, with 11 bases aligning to TRBD2. After removal of 7 bases from V and 5 bases from J, the junction contained 3 bases not matched to a gene. The CDR3 runs 14 residues. Per germline, CDR1 MNHNY and CDR2 SVGAGI (reference sequence). The CDR3 protein is CASTRLAGTGELFF. CDR3 sequence (DNA): TGTGCCAGCACGAGACTAGCGGGAACCGGGGAGCTGTTTTTT.

The V and J genes are TRBV10-3 and TRBJ2-7; 14 bases agree with TRBD2. V was clipped by 4 bases and J by 5 bases; unmatched bases: 1. CDR1 ENHRY and CDR2 SYGVKD come from the germline V gene. This CDR3 is 14 amino acids long. Here the CDR3 DNA reads TGTGCCATCAGTGTGGGACTAGCGGGGGACGAGCAGTACTTC. Encoded protein: CAISVGLAGDEQYF.

The J gene is TRBJ2-7, the V gene TRBV6-2 or TRBV6-3; D remains ambiguous. The CDR3 has 15 residues. Trimming pared 2 bases from V and 2 bases from J, leaving 13 bases between. Germline V gene lookup returns CDR1 MNHEY and CDR2 SVGEGT. CDR3 sequence reads: CASSYNIVATYEQYF. In DNA form, the CDR3 reads TGTGCCAGCAGTTACAACATCGTCGCTACCTACGAGCAGTACTTC.

This clonotype appeared a few times. This chain links TRBV10-2 with TRBJ2-1; the D is unclear. The CDR3 extends over 13 amino acids. Germline V gene data show CDR1 as WSHSY and CDR2 as SAAADI. V lost 6 bases and J lost 4, with 10 bases in between. The chain's CDR3 is CASRTDSYNEQFF. DNA for the CDR3: TGCGCCAGCAGAACCGACTCTTACAATGAGCAGTTCTTC.